Listed here is a single TCR beta chain. The antigen is not known. This record belongs to a study of OX40 agonist ivuxolimab in advanced cancers. Study results and limitations: Expanded peripheral T-cell antigen specificity went undetermined. Normalized T-cell clonal expansion was also low in some nonresponders. At 0.1 to 3.0 mg/kg and by week 6, CD4+ and CD8+ T cells in the blood had expanded clonally.

V was shortened by 5 bases and J by 2 bases, with 12 bases between the two germline ends. The CDR3 is made up of 13 amino acids. Germline loops: CDR1 SQVTM, CDR2 ANQGSEA. The protocol was immunoSEQ multiplex PCR, while the TCRdb copy is restricted to in-frame clones and leaves out a portion. Seen here are about 73,000 clones, about 93% observed once, and the top ten hold more than 0.4%. The source was CD4+ or CD8+ T cells sorted from blood, collected in a trial of the OX40 agonist ivuxolimab. The V gene is TRBV29-1, the J gene TRBJ2-5; no firm D call. The origin of this receptor is an adult with an advanced solid tumor such as melanoma, head and neck, liver or kidney cancer. Here the CDR3 DNA reads TGCAGCGTTTCTTCTGGCCTTCAAGAGACCCAGTACTTC. Protein: CSVSSGLQETQYF.